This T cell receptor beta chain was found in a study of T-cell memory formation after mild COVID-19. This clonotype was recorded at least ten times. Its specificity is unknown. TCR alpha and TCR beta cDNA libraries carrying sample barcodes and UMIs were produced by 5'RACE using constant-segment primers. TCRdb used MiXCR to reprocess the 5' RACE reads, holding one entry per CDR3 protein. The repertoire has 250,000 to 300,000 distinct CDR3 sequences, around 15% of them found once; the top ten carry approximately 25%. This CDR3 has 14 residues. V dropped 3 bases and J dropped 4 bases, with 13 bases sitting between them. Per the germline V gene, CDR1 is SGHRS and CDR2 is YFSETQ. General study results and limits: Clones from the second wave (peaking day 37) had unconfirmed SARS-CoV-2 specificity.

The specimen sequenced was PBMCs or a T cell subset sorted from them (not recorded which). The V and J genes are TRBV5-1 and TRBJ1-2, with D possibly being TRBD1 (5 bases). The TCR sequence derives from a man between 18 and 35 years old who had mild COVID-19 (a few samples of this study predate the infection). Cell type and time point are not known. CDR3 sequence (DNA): TGCGCCAGCAGCTCGGGGCAGGGAACCTATGGCTACACCTTC. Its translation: CASSSGQGTYGYTF.